Listed below are T cell receptor beta chains from one sample, sequenced in a study of cytotoxic CD8 clonotypes in ibrutinib-treated CLL. The assay was immunoSEQ multiplex PCR, and TCRdb's table has in-frame clones only and misses some. In the table there are 150,000 to 200,000 clones, 88% of which are singletons. This specimen consisted of PBMCs, obtained at disease progression, from a patient treated with ibrutinib. The receptor set was obtained from a human donor with chronic lymphocytic leukemia. The CDR3 runs from the conserved cysteine through the conserved F or W. D genes are given only for firm matches. Part of the rows lack a size; the others show once, few, many or a class for expanded clones.

TRBJ1-4 NA TRBV11-3 TRBD1 TGTGCCAGCAGCTTAGATGCCACCGGGACAGGTTATGAAAAACTGTTTTTT CASSLDATGTGYEKLFF
TRBJ1-1 NA TRBV12-5 NA TGTGCTAGTGGTCCCTTAACAGGTCTGAACACTGAAGCTTTCTTT CASGPLTGLNTEAFF
TRBJ2-3 NA TRBV7-3 TRBD2 TGTGCCAGCAGCTCCCGTGTTTGGCTAGCGGGAGATTGGGATACGCAGTATTTT CASSSRVWLAGDWDTQYF
TRBJ2-2 NA TRBV7-2 TRBD1 TGTGCCAGCAGCCCGCACCCCGGGACAGGGAACACCGGGGAGCTGTTTTTT CASSPHPGTGNTGELFF
TRBJ2-4 NA TRBV11-3 TRBD1 TGTGCCAGCAGCTCATACACAGGGGCAGGGGCCAAAAACATTCAGTACTTC CASSSYTGAGAKNIQYF
TRBJ2-1 NA TRBV11-1 TRBD2 TGTGCCAGCAGCCCCCGGCTAGCGGGAGTCAATGAGCAGTTCTTC CASSPRLAGVNEQFF
TRBJ2-1 NA TRBV5-1 NA TGCGCCAGCAGCTTGGACTCAGTCGCCTACAATGAGCAGTTCTTC CASSLDSVAYNEQFF
TRBJ1-1 NA TRBV18 NA TGTGCCAGCTCACCCTCAATCGGATACATGAACACTGAAGCTTTCTTT CASSPSIGYMNTEAFF
TRBJ2-7 NA TRBV6-1 NA TGTGCCAGCAGTGAACGAAGGAGCTCCTACGAGCAGTACTTC CASSERRSSYEQYF
TRBJ1-3 once TRBV28 NA TGTGCCAGCAGTTTACCTCTATATGGAAACACCATATATTTT CASSLPLYGNTIYF
TRBJ2-7 NA TRBV28 TRBD2 TGTGCCAGAGTGGTAGCGGGAGAATACTACGAGCAGTACTTC CARVVAGEYYEQYF
TRBJ2-5 NA TRBV5-1 TRBD2 TGCGCCAGCAGCTTGGAGTGGCTAGCGGAAGAGACCCAGTACTTC CASSLEWLAEETQYF
TRBJ2-3 NA TRBV5-4 NA TGTGCCAGCAGCCGGACGGGTTCAGATACGCAGTATTTT CASSRTGSDTQYF
TRBJ2-3 NA TRBV5-1 NA TGCGCCAGCAGCTTGACCCCTGGGCCAGATACGCAGTATTTT CASSLTPGPDTQYF
TRBJ2-7 NA TRBV7-8 TRBD2 TGTGCCAGCACCCACGGGACTAGCGTTACCTACGAGCAGTACTTC CASTHGTSVTYEQYF
TRBJ1-5 NA TRBV5-6 TRBD1 TGTGCCAGCAGCTCACGGACAGGTCGAGGACCCCAGCATTTT CASSSRTGRGPQHF
TRBJ1-5 NA TRBV30 NA TGTGCCTGGAGTGCGGCAGGGGTCCGTAATCAGCCCCAGCATTTT CAWSAAGVRNQPQHF
TRBJ2-3 NA TRBV7-9 TRBD1 TGTGCCAGCAGTCGGGACAGTAGCACAGATACGCAGTATTTT CASSRDSSTDTQYF
TRBJ1-1 medium-sized TRBV30 TRBD1 TGTGCCTGGAGTGTACATCTTCCCGGGACAGGGGGAATAGCTTTCTTT CAWSVHLPGTGGIAFF
TRBJ1-3 NA TRBV6-5 NA TGTGCCAGTCGGTCCGGAAACACCATACATTTT CASRSGNTIHF
TRBJ1-5 NA TRBV13 NA TGTGCCAGCAGCTTATATCTCTCGGGGCCCCAGCATTTT CASSLYLSGPQHF
TRBJ2-7 NA TRBV25-1 TRBD2 TGTGCCAGCAGTGAGCCGGGACTAGCGGGGGCTCTGAACGAGCAGTACTTC CASSEPGLAGALNEQYF
TRBJ1-2 few TRBV2 NA TGTGCCAGCAGTACAGCTAACTATGGCTACACCTTC CASSTANYGYTF
TRBJ2-7 NA TRBV5-1 TRBD1 TGCGCCAGCAGCTTGGTCGCCCTGGGACAGCCACAAGGCGCGTACGAGCAGTACTTC CASSLVALGQPQGAYEQYF
TRBJ1-2 NA TRBV11-3 NA TGTGCCAGCAGCTTATCCGGGGGCCCCCTCTATGGCTACACCTTC CASSLSGGPLYGYTF
TRBJ2-3 NA TRBV30 TRBD2 TGTGCCCGTACTAGCGGGAGACAGTCTAGCACAGATACGCAGTATTTT CARTSGRQSSTDTQYF
TRBJ2-7 NA TRBV11-3 TRBD2 TGTGCCAGCAGCTCACCTCATAGCGGGAGCGTCTACGAGCAGTACTTC CASSSPHSGSVYEQYF